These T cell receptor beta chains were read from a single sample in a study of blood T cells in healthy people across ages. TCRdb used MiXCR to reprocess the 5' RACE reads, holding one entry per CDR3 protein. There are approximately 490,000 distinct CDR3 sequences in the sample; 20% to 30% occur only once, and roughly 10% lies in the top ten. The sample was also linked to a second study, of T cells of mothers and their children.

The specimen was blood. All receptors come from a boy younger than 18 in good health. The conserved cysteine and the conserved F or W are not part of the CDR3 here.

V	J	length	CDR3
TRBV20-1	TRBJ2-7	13	SARDPGANSYEQY
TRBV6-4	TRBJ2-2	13	AGSDSPANTGELF
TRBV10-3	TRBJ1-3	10	ATGSQGNTIY
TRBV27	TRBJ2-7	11	ASGLRVQFEQY
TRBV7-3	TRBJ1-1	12	ASSSDRMNTEAF
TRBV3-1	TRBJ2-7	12	ASGVAGGTYEQY
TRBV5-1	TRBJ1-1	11	ASSRDRDTEAF
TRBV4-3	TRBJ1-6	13	ASSQGVGSRSPLH
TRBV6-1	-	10	ASGDTRYEQY
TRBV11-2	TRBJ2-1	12	ASSVGGGLNEQF
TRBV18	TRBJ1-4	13	ASSPPMDLGEKLF
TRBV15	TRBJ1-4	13	ATSRHRGINEKLF
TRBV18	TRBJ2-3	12	ASSPAGVGDTQY
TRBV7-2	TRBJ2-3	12	ASSVGSLSDTQY
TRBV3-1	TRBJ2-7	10	ASSHISYEQY
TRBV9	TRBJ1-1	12	ASSQYRGRTEAF
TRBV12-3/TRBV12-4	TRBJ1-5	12	ASRISGQGQPQH
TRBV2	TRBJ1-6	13	ASSETAGGNSPLH
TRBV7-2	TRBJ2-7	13	ASSQGLGWRYEQY
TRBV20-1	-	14	SAREVGVGIPLEQY
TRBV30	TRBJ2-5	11	AWTSAYQETQY